This T cell receptor (beta chain) was observed in a study of blood T cell repertoires in COVID-19. As for the study in general: The United States, Italy and Spain provided the acute and convalescent COVID-19 samples. From T cells, B-cell-depleted T cells, or PBMCs came the material, which was cDNA or gDNA.

Authors' processing steps: Researchers report that nucleated cell counts were estimated from reference gene primer amplification. TCRdb keeps only in-frame clones here, not all; method: immunoSEQ multiplex PCR. V, J and clone size are those of that table, while D and trimming were read from the DNA. This sample has around 81,000 clones; about 83% occur once, and the top ten carry around 38%. CDR1 and CDR2 (germline): SGHNT, YYREEE (reference sequence). This CDR3 has 15 residues. Losses at the gene ends were 4 bases for V and 0 bases for J; bases not matched to a gene: 3. The chain couples TRBV5-4 to TRBJ1-4; 7 bases align to TRBD1. What was sequenced was peripheral blood. This sequence originates from an elderly man with acute or convalescent COVID-19. The CDR3, as DNA: TGTGCCAGCAGCCAGGGACAGACAACTAATGAAAAACTGTTTTTT. Translation gives CASSQGQTTNEKLFF.